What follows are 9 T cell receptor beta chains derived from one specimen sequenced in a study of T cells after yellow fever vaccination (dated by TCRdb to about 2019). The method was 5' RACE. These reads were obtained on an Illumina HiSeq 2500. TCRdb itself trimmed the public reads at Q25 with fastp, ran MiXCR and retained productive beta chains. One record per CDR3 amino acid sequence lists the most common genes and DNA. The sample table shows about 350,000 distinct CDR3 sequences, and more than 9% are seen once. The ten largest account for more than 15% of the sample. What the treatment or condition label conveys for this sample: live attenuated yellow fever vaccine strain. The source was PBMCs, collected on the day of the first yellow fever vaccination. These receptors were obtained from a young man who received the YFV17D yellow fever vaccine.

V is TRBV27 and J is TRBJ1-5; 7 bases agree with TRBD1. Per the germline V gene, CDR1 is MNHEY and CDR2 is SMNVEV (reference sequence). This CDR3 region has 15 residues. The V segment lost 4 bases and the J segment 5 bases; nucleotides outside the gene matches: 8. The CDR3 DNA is TGTGCCAGCAGTTCTGCGACAGGGAGGGATCAGCCCCAGCATTTT. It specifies CASSSATGRDQPQHF.

The CDR3 spells CASSWPGFYGTDTQYF. The CDR3, as DNA: TGTGCCAGCAGCTGGCCGGGTTTTTACGGCACAGATACGCAGTATTTT. V is TRBV7-9 and J is TRBJ2-3, with D hard to call. Per the germline V gene, CDR1 is SEHNR and CDR2 is FQNEAQ (reference sequence). CDR3 size: 16 residues. V was shortened by 4 bases and J by 1 base, with 15 bases between the two germline ends.

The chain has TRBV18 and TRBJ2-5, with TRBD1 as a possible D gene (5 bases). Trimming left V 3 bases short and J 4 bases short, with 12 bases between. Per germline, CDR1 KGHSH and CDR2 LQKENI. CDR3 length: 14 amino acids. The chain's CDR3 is CASSPQWGGETQYF. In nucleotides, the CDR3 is TGTGCCAGCTCACCCCAATGGGGCGGAGAGACCCAGTACTTC.

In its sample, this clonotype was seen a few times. CDR3 DNA sequence: TGTGCCAGCAGCGCCCGACAGGGGGCGGACGATCAGCCCCAGCATTTT. It encodes CASSARQGADDQPQHF. The V and J genes are TRBV4-2 and TRBJ1-5; 10 bases align to TRBD1. V was clipped by 5 bases and J by 5 bases; unmatched bases: 9. The CDR3 loop spans 16 amino acids. CDR1 and CDR2 (germline): LGHNA, YNFKEQ.

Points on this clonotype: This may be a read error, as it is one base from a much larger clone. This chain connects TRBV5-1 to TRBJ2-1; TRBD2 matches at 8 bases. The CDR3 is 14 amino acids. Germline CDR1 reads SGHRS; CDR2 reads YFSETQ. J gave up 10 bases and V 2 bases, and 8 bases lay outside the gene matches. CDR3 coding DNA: TGCGCCAGCAGCTTAGATAGCGGGGCCAAAGAGCAGTTCTTC. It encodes CASSLDSGAKEQFF.

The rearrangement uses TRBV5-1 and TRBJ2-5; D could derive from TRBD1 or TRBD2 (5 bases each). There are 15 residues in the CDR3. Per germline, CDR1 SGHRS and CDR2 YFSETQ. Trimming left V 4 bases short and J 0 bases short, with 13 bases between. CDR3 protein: CASSRGPADQETQYF. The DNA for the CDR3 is TGCGCCAGCAGCAGGGGACCGGCGGACCAAGAGACCCAGTACTTC. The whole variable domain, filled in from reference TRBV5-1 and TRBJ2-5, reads KAGVTQTPRYLIKTRGQQVTLSCSPISGHRSVSWYQQTPGQGLQFLFEYFSETQRNKGNFPGRFSGRQFSNSRSEMNVSTLELGDSALYLCASSRGPADQETQYFGPGTRLLVL.

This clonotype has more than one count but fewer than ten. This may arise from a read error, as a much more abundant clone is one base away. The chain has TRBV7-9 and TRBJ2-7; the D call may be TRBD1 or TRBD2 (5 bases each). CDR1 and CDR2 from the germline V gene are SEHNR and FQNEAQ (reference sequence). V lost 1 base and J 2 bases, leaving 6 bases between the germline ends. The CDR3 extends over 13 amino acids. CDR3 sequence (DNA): TGTGCCAGCAGCTTAGAGGGACCCTACGAGCAGTACTTC. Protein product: CASSLEGPYEQYF.

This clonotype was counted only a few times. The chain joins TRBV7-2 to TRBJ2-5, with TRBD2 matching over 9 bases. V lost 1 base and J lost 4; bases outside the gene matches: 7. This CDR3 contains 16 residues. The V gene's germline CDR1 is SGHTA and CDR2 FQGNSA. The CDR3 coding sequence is TGTGCCAGCAGCTTAGGTCCAGGCGGGGGGGCAGAGACCCAGTACTTC. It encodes CASSLGPGGGAETQYF. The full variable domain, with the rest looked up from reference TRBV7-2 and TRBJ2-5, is GAGVSQSPSNKVTEKGKDVELRCDPISGHTALYWYRQSLGQGLEFLIYFQGNSAPDKSGLPSDRFSAERTGGSVSTLTIQRTQQEDSAVYLCASSLGPGGGAETQYFGPGTRLLVL.

Written as DNA, the CDR3 is TGTGCCAGCAGCTTAGCGAGGACAGCGCGCGGGGAGCTGTTTTTT. This codes for CASSLARTARGELFF. The genes are TRBV7-2 and TRBJ2-2, with a possible D match to TRBD1 (6 bases). The V and J ends lost 0 bases and 7 bases respectively, with 12 bases between them. Germline CDR1 is SGHTA and CDR2 is FQGNSA. The CDR3 runs to 15 residues.